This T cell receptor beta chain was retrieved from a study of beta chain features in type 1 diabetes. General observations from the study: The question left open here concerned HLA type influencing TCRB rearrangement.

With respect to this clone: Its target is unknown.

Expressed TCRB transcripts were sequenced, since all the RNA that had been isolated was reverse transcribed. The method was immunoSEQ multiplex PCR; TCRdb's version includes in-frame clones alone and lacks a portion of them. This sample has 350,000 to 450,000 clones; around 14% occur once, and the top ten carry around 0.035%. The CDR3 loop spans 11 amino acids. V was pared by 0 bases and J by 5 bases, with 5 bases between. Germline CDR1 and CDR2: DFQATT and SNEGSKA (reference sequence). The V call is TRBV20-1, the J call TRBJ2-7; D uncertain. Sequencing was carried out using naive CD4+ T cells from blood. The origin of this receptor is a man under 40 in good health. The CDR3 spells CSARDGHEQYF. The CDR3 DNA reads TGCAGTGCTAGAGATGGACACGAGCAGTACTTC.